This TCR beta chain was captured in a study of blood T cells in healthy people across ages. A second PCR, run for about 6 to 11 cycles, used a sample-barcoded 5' primer plus a J-beta primer mix. From the 5' RACE reads, TCRdb called clonotypes with MiXCR, one entry per CDR3 protein. The data contain fewer than 800,000 distinct CDR3 sequences, 20% to 25% of them seen just once; the ten biggest clones take up 9.4%. Losses at the gene ends were 6 bases for V and 5 bases for J; bases not matched to a gene: 2. The CDR3 has 13 residues. The germline V gene has CDR1 LNHDA and CDR2 SQIVND (reference sequence). The same sample was also studied in work on T cells of mothers and their children.

The chain carries TRBV19 and TRBJ2-4, with 9 bases aligning to TRBD1. The sequenced sample was blood. The origin of this receptor is a boy aged 5-17 years in good health. CDR3 protein: CASSDRGENIQYF. DNA of the CDR3: TGTGCCAGTAGCGACAGGGGGGAAAACATTCAGTACTTC.